These 8 T cell receptor beta chains were sequenced from one sample in a study of identical twins. TCRdb processed the 5' RACE reads anew with MiXCR; each CDR3 protein has one entry. The data hold approximately 700,000 distinct CDR3 sequences, with 5.5% to 6.5% observed a single time. Source material: naive T cells sorted from blood. The receptors shown here come from a man aged 18-30 years in good health.

This clonotype appeared many times. CDR3 nucleotides: TGCGCCTGTTCCCCGGCTAGCGGGATTAAAGAGACCCAGTACTTC. Translation: CACSPASGIKETQYF. The V and J genes are TRBV5-1 and TRBJ2-5, with 9 bases that match TRBD2. The germline gives CDR1 SGHRS, CDR2 YFSETQ. This CDR3 has 15 residues. V lost 10 bases to trimming and J lost 3 bases; unmatched junction nucleotides: 13. The full variable domain, in which reference TRBV5-1 and TRBJ2-5 provide the parts outside the CDR3, is KAGVTQTPRYLIKTRGQQVTLSCSPISGHRSVSWYQQTPGQGLQFLFEYFSETQRNKGNFPGRFSGRQFSNSRSEMNVSTLELGDSALYLCACSPASGIKETQYFGPGTRLLVL.

This clonotype was recorded at least ten times. The genes are TRBV12-3 or TRBV12-4 and TRBJ1-1; D is undetermined. V lost 6 bases, J lost 1 base, and 15 bases lay in between. CDR3 size: 15 residues. In nucleotides, the CDR3 is TGTGCCAGCAGCCACGCTGAGAGATGGAACACTGAAGCTTTCTTT. Its protein is CASSHAERWNTEAFF.

This clonotype showed up many times. The rearrangement uses TRBV24-1 and TRBJ2-1; maybe TRBD1 (6 bases). Trimming cost V 4 bases and J 1 base, with 13 bases left between them. The length of the CDR3 is 16 residues. From germline, CDR1 is KGHDR and CDR2 SFDVKD. The CDR3 protein is CATSDPTGLSYNEQFF. The CDR3 DNA is TGTGCCACCAGTGACCCAACAGGGTTATCCTACAATGAGCAGTTCTTC.

This clonotype was seen many times. The V and J genes are TRBV20-1 and TRBJ2-1, with 9 nucleotides matching TRBD2. Trimming at V came to 3 bases and at J to 2 bases, leaving 5 bases not matched to a gene. The CDR3 loop spans 15 amino acids. The germline gives CDR1 DFQATT, CDR2 SNEGSKA (reference sequence). CDR3 in DNA: TGCAGTGCTAGTGGGCGGGAGGGAACCTACAATGAGCAGTTCTTC. It codes for CSASGREGTYNEQFF.

This clonotype was counted a few times. The chain carries TRBV10-3 and TRBJ2-3, with no clear D. V was cut by 3 bases and J by 0 bases, with 10 bases left in between. The CDR3 sequence is 15 residues long. CDR1 and CDR2 from the germline V gene are ENHRY and SYGVKD. The CDR3 DNA follows: TGTGCCATCAGTGATGGGGTAACCAGCACAGATACGCAGTATTTT. Encoded protein: CAISDGVTSTDTQYF.

The chain is built from TRBV7-2 and TRBJ2-2, with D uncertain. The V end lost 3 bases, the J end lost 6 bases, and 14 bases lay between the germline ends. Germline loops: CDR1 SGHTA, CDR2 FQGNSA. This CDR3 contains 15 residues. The CDR3 region is CASSFRPPRPGELFF. The DNA for the CDR3 is TGTGCCAGCAGCTTCCGGCCCCCCCGCCCCGGGGAGCTGTTTTTT. The full variable domain, in which reference TRBV7-2 and TRBJ2-2 provide the parts outside the CDR3, is GAGVSQSPSNKVTEKGKDVELRCDPISGHTALYWYRQSLGQGLEFLIYFQGNSAPDKSGLPSDRFSAERTGGSVSTLTIQRTQQEDSAVYLCASSFRPPRPGELFFGEGSRLTVL.

This clonotype showed up many times. The chain recombines TRBV11-2 with TRBJ2-3, with 13 nucleotides matching TRBD2. This CDR3 has 21 residues. Trimming cost V 0 bases and J 1 base; bases outside gene matches: 13. The germline gives CDR1 SGHAT, CDR2 FQNNGV. The DNA for the CDR3 is TGTGCCAGCAGCTTAGATGCACTCTGGACTAGCGGGAGTACGGGCACAGATACGCAGTATTTT. This gives the protein CASSLDALWTSGSTGTDTQYF. The full variable domain, rest sourced from reference TRBV11-2 and TRBJ2-3, is EAGVAQSPRYKIIEKRQSVAFWCNPISGHATLYWYQQILGQGPKLLIQFQNNGVVDDSQLPKDRFSAERLKGVDSTLKIQPAKLEDSAVYLCASSLDALWTSGSTGTDTQYFGPGTRLTVL.

This clonotype has just a few counts. This rearrangement joins TRBV12-3 or TRBV12-4 to TRBJ1-6, with TRBD1 as a possible D gene (6 bases). Trimming pared 2 bases from V and 6 bases from J, leaving 11 bases between. The CDR3 sequence is 15 residues long. The CDR3 here is CASSLTYRANSPLHF. The CDR3 DNA follows: TGTGCCAGCAGTTTAACATACAGGGCTAATTCACCCCTCCACTTT.